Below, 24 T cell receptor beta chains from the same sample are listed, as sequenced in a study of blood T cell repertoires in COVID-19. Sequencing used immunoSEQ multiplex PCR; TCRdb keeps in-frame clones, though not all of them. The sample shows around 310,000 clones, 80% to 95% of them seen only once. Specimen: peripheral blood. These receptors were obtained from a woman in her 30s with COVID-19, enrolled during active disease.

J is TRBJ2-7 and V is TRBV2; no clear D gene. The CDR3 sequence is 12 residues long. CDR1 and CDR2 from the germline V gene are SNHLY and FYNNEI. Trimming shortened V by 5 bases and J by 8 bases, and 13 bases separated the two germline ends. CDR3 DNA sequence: TGTGCCAGCAGTTTCCTACTCTCCCAGCAGTACTTC. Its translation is CASSFLLSQQYF.

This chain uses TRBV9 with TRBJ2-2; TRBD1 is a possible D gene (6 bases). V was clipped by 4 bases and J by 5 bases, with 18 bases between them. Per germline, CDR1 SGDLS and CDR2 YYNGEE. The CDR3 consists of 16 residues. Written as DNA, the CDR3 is TGTGCCAGCAGCTTCTCCGGGACAAGAGGGACCGGGGAGCTGTTTTTT. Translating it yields CASSFSGTRGTGELFF.

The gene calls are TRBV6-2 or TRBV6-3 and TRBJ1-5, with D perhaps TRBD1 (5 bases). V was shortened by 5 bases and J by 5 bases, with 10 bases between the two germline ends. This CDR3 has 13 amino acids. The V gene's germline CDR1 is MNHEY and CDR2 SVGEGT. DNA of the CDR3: TGTGCCAGCAGTCCCGGGGGGTATCAGCCCCAGCATTTT. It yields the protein CASSPGGYQPQHF.

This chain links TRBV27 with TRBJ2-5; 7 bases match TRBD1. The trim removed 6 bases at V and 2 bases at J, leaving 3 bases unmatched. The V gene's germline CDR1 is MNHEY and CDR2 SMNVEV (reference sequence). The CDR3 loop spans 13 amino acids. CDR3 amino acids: CASRPGQQETQYF. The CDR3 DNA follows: TGTGCCAGCAGGCCGGGACAGCAAGAGACCCAGTACTTC.

CDR3 coding DNA: TGTGCCAGCAGCGTAGGTAGTATCGCAGATACGCAGTATTTT. Amino acids: CASSVGSIADTQYF. The chain carries TRBV9 and TRBJ2-3; unclear D gene. CDR1 is SGDLS, CDR2 YYNGEE, per germline. With 0 bases removed from V and 4 bases from J, the gap between germline ends came to 9 bases. This CDR3 spans 14 amino acids.

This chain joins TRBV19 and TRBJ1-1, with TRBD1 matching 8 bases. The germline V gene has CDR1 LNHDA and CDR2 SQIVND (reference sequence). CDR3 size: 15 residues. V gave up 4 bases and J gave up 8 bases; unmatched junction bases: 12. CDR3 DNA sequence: TGTGCCAGTAGTAGAGGACAGGGTCGCTCTCCGGAAGCTTTCTTT. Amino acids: CASSRGQGRSPEAFF.

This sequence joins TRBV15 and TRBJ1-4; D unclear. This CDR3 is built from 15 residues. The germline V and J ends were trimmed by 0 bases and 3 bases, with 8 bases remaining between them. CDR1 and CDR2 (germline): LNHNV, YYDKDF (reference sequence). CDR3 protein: CATSRDIGANEKLFF. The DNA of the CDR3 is TGTGCCACCAGCAGAGATATCGGGGCTAATGAAAAACTGTTTTTT. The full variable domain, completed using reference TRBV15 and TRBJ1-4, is DAMVIQNPRYQVTQFGKPVTLSCSQTLNHNVMYWYQQKSSQAPKLLFHYYDKDFNNEADTPDNFQSRRPNTSFCFLDIRSPGLGDTAMYLCATSRDIGANEKLFFGSGTQLSVL.

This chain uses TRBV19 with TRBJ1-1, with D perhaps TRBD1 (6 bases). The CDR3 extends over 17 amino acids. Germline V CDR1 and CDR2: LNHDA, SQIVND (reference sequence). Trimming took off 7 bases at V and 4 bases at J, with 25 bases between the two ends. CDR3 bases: TGTGCCAGTACCTTAAAACAGGGACCAGCCCGCAGCACTGAAGCTTTCTTT. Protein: CASTLKQGPARSTEAFF.

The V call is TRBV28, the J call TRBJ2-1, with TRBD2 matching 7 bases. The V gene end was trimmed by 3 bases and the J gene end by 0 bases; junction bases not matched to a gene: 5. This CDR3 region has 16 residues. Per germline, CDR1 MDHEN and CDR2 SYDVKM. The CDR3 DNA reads TGTGCCAGCAGTTTTAGCGGGTATAGCTCCTACAATGAGCAGTTCTTC. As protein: CASSFSGYSSYNEQFF.

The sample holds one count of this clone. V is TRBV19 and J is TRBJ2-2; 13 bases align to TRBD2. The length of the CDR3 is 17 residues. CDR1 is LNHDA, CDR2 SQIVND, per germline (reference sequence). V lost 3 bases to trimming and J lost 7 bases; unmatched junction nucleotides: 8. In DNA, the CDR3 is TGTGCCAGTAGTATTCAACTAGCGGGAGGGCCGAACGGGGAGCTGTTTTTT. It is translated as CASSIQLAGGPNGELFF.

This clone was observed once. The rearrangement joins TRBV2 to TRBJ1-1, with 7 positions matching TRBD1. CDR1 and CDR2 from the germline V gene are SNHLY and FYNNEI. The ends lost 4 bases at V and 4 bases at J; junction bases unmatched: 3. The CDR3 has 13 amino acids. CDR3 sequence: CASSGDRTTEAFF. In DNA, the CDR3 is TGTGCCAGCAGTGGGGACAGAACCACTGAAGCTTTCTTT.

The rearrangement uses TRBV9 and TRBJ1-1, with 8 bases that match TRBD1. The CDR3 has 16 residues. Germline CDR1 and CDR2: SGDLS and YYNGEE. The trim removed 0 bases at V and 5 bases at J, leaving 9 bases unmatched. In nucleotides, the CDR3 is TGTGCCAGCAGCGTAGGGGGTTTTGGACAGGGTACTGAAGCTTTCTTT. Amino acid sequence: CASSVGGFGQGTEAFF.

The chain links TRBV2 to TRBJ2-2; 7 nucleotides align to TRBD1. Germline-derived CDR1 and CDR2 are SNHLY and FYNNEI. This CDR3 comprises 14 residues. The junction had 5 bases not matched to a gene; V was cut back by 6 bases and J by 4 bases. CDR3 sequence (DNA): TGTGCCAGCAGATTCGGGACAGCCACCGGGGAGCTGTTTTTT. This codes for CASRFGTATGELFF.

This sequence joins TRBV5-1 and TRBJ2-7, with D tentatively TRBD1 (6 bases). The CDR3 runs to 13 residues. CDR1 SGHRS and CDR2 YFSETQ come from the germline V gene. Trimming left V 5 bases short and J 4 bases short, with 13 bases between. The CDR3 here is CASRLSTGYEQYF. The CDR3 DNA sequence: TGCGCCAGCAGACTCTCAACAGGGTACGAGCAGTACTTC.

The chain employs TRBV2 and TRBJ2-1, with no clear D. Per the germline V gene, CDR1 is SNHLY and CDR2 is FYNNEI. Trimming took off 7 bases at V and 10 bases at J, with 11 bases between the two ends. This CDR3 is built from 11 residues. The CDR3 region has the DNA TGTGCCAGCAATGTTCAGGCCGAGCAGTTCTTC. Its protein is CASNVQAEQFF.

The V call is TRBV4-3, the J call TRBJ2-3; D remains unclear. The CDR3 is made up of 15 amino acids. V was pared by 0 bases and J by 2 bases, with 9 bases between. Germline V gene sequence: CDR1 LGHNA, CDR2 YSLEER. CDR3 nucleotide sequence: TGCGCCAGCAGCCAAGATCTGCGTGCCACAGATACGCAGTATTTT. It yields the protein CASSQDLRATDTQYF.

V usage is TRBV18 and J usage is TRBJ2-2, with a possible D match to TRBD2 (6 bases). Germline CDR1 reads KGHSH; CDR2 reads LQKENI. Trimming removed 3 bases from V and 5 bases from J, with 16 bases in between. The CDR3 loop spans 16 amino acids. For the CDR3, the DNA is TGTGCCAGCTCACCTCTTGAGACCGGGACTACCGGGGAGCTGTTTTTT. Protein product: CASSPLETGTTGELFF.

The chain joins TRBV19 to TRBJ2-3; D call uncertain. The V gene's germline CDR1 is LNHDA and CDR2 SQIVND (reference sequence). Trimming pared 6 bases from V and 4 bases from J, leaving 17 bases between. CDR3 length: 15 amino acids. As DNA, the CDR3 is TGTGCCAGTAGCCTCACGGATAGCAGAGCAGATACGCAGTATTTT. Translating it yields CASSLTDSRADTQYF.

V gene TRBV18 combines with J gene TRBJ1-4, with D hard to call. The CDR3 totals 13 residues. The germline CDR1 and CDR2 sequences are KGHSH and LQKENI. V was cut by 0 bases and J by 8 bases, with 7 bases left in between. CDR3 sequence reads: CASSPPGEEKLFF. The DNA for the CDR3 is TGTGCCAGCTCACCACCTGGGGAGGAAAAACTGTTTTTT.

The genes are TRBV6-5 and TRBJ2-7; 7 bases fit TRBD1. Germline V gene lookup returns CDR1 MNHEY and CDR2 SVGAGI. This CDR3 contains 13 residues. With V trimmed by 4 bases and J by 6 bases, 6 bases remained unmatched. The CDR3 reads CASSFYRGREQYF. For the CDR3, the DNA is TGTGCCAGCAGTTTTTACAGGGGACGCGAGCAGTACTTC.

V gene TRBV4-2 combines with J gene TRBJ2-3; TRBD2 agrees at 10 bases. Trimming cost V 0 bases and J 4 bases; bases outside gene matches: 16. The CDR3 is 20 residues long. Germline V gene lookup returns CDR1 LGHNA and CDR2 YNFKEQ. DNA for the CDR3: TGTGCCAGCAGCCAAGATCGAGGGGTCGGGAGCGGGAGGGTAGCAGATACGCAGTATTTT. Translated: CASSQDRGVGSGRVADTQYF.

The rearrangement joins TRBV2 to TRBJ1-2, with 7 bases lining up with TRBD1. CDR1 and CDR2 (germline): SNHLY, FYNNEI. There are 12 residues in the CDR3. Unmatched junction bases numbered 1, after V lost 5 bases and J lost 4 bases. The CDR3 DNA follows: TGTGCCAGCAGTCGGGACAGCTATGGCTACACCTTC. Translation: CASSRDSYGYTF.

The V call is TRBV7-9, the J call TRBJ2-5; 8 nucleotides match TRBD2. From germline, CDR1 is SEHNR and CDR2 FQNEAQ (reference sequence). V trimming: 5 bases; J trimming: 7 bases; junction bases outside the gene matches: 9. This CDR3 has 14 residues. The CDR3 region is CASSPWREVGTQYF. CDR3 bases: TGTGCCAGCAGCCCCTGGCGGGAGGTCGGGACCCAGTACTTC.

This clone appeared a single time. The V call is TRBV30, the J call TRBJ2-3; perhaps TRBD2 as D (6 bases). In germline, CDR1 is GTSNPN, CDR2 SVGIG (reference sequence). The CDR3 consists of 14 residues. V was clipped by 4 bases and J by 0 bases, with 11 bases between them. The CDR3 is CAWTSGLSTDTQYF. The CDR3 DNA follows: TGTGCCTGGACCTCGGGACTGAGCACAGATACGCAGTATTTT.